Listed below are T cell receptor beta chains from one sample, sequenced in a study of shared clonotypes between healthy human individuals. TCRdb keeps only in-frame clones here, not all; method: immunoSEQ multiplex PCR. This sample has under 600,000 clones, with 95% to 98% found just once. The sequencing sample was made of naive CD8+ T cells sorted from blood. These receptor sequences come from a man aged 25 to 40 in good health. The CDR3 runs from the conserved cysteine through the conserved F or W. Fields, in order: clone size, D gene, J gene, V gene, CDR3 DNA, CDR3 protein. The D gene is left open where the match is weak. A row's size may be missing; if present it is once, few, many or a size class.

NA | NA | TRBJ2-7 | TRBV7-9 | TGTGCCAGCGGGTGGGAGACCTACGAGCAGTACTTC | CASGWETYEQYF
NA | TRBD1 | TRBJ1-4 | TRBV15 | TGTGCCACCAGCTTAGGACAGGACTCTAATGAAAAACTGTTTTTT | CATSLGQDSNEKLFF
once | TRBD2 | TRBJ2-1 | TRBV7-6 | TGTGCCAGCAGCACGAGCGGGAGGGCCTACAATGAGCAGTTCTTC | CASSTSGRAYNEQFF
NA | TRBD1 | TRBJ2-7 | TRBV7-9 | TGTGCCAGCCTACCGGACAGGGTCGACGAGCAGTACTTC | CASLPDRVDEQYF
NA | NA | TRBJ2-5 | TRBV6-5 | TGTGCCAGCAGTTACTCGATCGGACAAGAGACCCAGTACTTC | CASSYSIGQETQYF
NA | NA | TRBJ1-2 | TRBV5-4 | TGTGCCAGCAGCTCCCCCCCCGGGGCCTACACCTTC | CASSSPPGAYTF
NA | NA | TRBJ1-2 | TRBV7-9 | TGTGCCAGCAGCTTAGGTGGCAGCTATGGCTACACCTTC | CASSLGGSYGYTF
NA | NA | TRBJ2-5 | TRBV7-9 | TGTGCCAGCAGCTTCAGGCCCGTTCCCGGGGAGCAAGAGACCCAGTACTTC | CASSFRPVPGEQETQYF
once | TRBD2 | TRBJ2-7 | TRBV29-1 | TGCAGCGTTCCTAGCGGGTATGGCGAGCAGTACTTC | CSVPSGYGEQYF
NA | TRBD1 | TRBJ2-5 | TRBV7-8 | TGTGCCAGCAGCTTCTCACCGGGACAGGGAGCCGAAGAGACCCAGTACTTC | CASSFSPGQGAEETQYF
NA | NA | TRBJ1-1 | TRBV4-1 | TGCGCCAGCCGACCTACCCGGGACTTCGGCACTGAAGCTTTCTTT | CASRPTRDFGTEAFF
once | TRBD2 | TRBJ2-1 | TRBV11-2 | TGTGCCAGCAGCCCAACCCCTAGCGGGAGGTCGTCGGGGCAGTTCTTC | CASSPTPSGRSSGQFF
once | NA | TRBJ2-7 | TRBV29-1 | TGCAGCGTCTGCCCAGGGACCACAACCCTCTACGAGCAGTACTTC | CSVCPGTTTLYEQYF
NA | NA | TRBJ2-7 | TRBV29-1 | TGCAGCGTTGCGAGGGCAGGGAGGTTCGGCGAGCAGTACTTC | CSVARAGRFGEQYF
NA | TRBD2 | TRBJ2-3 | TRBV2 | TGTGCCAGCCCCGTACGAGATATAGCGGGAGATGGCACAGATACGCAGTATTTT | CASPVRDIAGDGTDTQYF
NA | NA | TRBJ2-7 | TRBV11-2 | TGTGCCAGCACCCCTTGGGGGAACGAGCAGTACTTC | CASTPWGNEQYF